This section outlines one T cell receptor (beta chain) sequence together with its context. V was pared by 0 bases and J by 8 bases, with 9 bases of the junction left unmatched. Germline CDR1 and CDR2: LGHNA and YSLEER. This CDR3 has 17 residues. This record comes from a study of cytomegalovirus exposure and HLA in healthy donors. The PCR employed 60 Vbeta primers together with 13 Jbeta primers. Profiling relied on immunoSEQ multiplex PCR, and the TCRdb table lists in-frame clones only, not all of them. The repertoire holds about 100,000 clones, around 74% seen once, with roughly 6.9% in the top ten. The sequenced sample consisted of PBMCs. This TCR derives from a man in his forties in good health and CMV-seropositive. V usage is TRBV4-3 and J usage is TRBJ2-1; 11 bases line up with TRBD2. The CDR3 is CASSQDLLAGELDEQFF. In DNA, the CDR3 is TGCGCCAGCAGCCAAGATCTACTAGCGGGAGAACTAGATGAGCAGTTCTTC.